Listed below are T cell receptor beta chains from one sample, sequenced in a study of CD8 T cells in ankylosing spondylitis. TCRdb itself ran the 5' RACE reads through MiXCR, one entry per CDR3 protein. The data show approximately 240,000 distinct CDR3 sequences, about 10% seen once. Source material: blood, either unsorted or a sorted T cell fraction (not recorded which). These receptors were collected from a male donor with ankylosing spondylitis or in good health (not recorded which). Both conserved end residues are part of each CDR3. D genes are given only for firm matches. Rows may omit the clone size; those that give it use once, few, many or a size class.

j_call: TRBJ2-7; d_call: .; v_call: TRBV12-3/TRBV12-4; clone_size: many; cdr3_nt: TGTGCCAGCAGTTCCCATCTCTACGAGCAGTACTTC; cdr3_aa: CASSSHLYEQYF
j_call: TRBJ1-2; d_call: TRBD1; v_call: TRBV5-1; clone_size: many; cdr3_nt: TGCGCCAGCAGCGCCGGACAGGCGATCTATGGCTACACCTTC; cdr3_aa: CASSAGQAIYGYTF
j_call: TRBJ1-4; d_call: .; v_call: TRBV2; clone_size: few; cdr3_nt: TGTGCCAGCAGCCGGGACCCTGCAACTAATGAAAAACTGTTTTTT; cdr3_aa: CASSRDPATNEKLFF
j_call: TRBJ2-1; d_call: TRBD2; v_call: TRBV5-6; clone_size: many; cdr3_nt: TGTGCCAGCAGCTTGACACTAGCGGGAGGCGTTGAGCAGTTCTTC; cdr3_aa: CASSLTLAGGVEQFF
j_call: TRBJ2-3; d_call: .; v_call: TRBV20-1; clone_size: .; cdr3_nt: TGCAGTGCTAGACCCTACACAGATACGCAGTATTTT; cdr3_aa: CSARPYTDTQYF
j_call: TRBJ2-7; d_call: .; v_call: TRBV5-1; clone_size: many; cdr3_nt: TGCGCCAGCAGTCCCGGGGCAGGGAGGTCCTACGAGCAGTACTTC; cdr3_aa: CASSPGAGRSYEQYF
j_call: TRBJ1-1; d_call: .; v_call: TRBV12-3/TRBV12-4; clone_size: many; cdr3_nt: TGTGCCAGCAGTTCGGGGGGCGCGGAAACTGAAGCTTTCTTT; cdr3_aa: CASSSGGAETEAFF
j_call: TRBJ2-1; d_call: .; v_call: TRBV20-1; clone_size: .; cdr3_nt: TGCAGTGCTAGAGAGGTAAATGAGCAGTTCTTC; cdr3_aa: CSAREVNEQFF
j_call: TRBJ1-4; d_call: .; v_call: TRBV12-3/TRBV12-4; clone_size: many; cdr3_nt: TGTGCCAGCAGTTTTAGTCAGGCCGAAAAACTGTTTTTT; cdr3_aa: CASSFSQAEKLFF
j_call: TRBJ2-3; d_call: .; v_call: TRBV11-2; clone_size: many; cdr3_nt: TGTGCCAGCAGCTTATACAGCGGAGATACGCAGTATTTT; cdr3_aa: CASSLYSGDTQYF
j_call: TRBJ1-2; d_call: .; v_call: TRBV29-1; clone_size: many; cdr3_nt: TGCAGCGTTGTGGGGTCAGAGGAGTCGAGCTATGGCTACACCTTC; cdr3_aa: CSVVGSEESSYGYTF
j_call: TRBJ2-1; d_call: TRBD2; v_call: TRBV6-4; clone_size: many; cdr3_nt: TGTGCCAGCAGTCAACTAGCGGGGGCCAATGAGCAGTTCTTC; cdr3_aa: CASSQLAGANEQFF
j_call: TRBJ2-3; d_call: TRBD2; v_call: TRBV20-1; clone_size: many; cdr3_nt: TGCAGTGCCCTATTCCTCACTAGCGATTTTGGGATGGATACGCAGTATTTT; cdr3_aa: CSALFLTSDFGMDTQYF
j_call: TRBJ1-3; d_call: .; v_call: TRBV4-1; clone_size: .; cdr3_nt: TGCGCCAGCAGCCAAGAGGGGGTTGGAAACACCATATATTTT; cdr3_aa: CASSQEGVGNTIYF
j_call: TRBJ2-4; d_call: .; v_call: TRBV5-1; clone_size: many; cdr3_nt: TGCGCCAGCAGCTTGGAGTTGGGGAACATTCAGTACTTC; cdr3_aa: CASSLELGNIQYF
j_call: TRBJ1-3; d_call: .; v_call: TRBV7-9; clone_size: many; cdr3_nt: TGTGCCAGCAGGGTTACGTCTGGAAACACCATATATTTT; cdr3_aa: CASRVTSGNTIYF
j_call: TRBJ2-2; d_call: TRBD1; v_call: TRBV11-2; clone_size: many; cdr3_nt: TGTGCCAGCAGCCTCGGACAGGGGGAATCCGGGGAGCTGTTTTTT; cdr3_aa: CASSLGQGESGELFF
j_call: TRBJ1-6; d_call: .; v_call: TRBV10-2; clone_size: .; cdr3_nt: TGCGCCAGCAGTGAGAGGACCGCTAATTATAATTCACCCCTCCACTTT; cdr3_aa: CASSERTANYNSPLHF
j_call: TRBJ2-1; d_call: TRBD2; v_call: TRBV5-6; clone_size: .; cdr3_nt: TGTGCCAGCAGCTCCCTAGCGGCGGGGAACTACAATGAGCAGTTCTTC; cdr3_aa: CASSSLAAGNYNEQFF
j_call: TRBJ2-3; d_call: TRBD2; v_call: TRBV10-3; clone_size: many; cdr3_nt: TGTGCCATCAGTGAGGGGACTAGCGGGAGGGCCTATCACATGGATACGCAGTATTTT; cdr3_aa: CAISEGTSGRAYHMDTQYF
j_call: TRBJ2-1; d_call: .; v_call: TRBV9; clone_size: many; cdr3_nt: TGTGCCAGCAGCGTAAAGAACCCCGTCAGCAGCTCCTACAATGAGCAGTTCTTC; cdr3_aa: CASSVKNPVSSSYNEQFF
j_call: TRBJ1-5; d_call: TRBD1; v_call: TRBV5-1; clone_size: many; cdr3_nt: TGCGCCAGCAGCTTGGTAGACAGGGGGCGTGTGAGCAATCAGCCCCAGCATTTT; cdr3_aa: CASSLVDRGRVSNQPQHF
j_call: TRBJ1-1; d_call: TRBD1; v_call: TRBV5-1; clone_size: many; cdr3_nt: TGCGCCAGCAGCACCCGACAGGGAAACACTGAAGCTTTCTTT; cdr3_aa: CASSTRQGNTEAFF
j_call: TRBJ1-4; d_call: .; v_call: TRBV30; clone_size: few; cdr3_nt: TGTGCCTGGAGCCCTCCGAATCTAAGAGGCGAAAAACTGTTTTTT; cdr3_aa: CAWSPPNLRGEKLFF
j_call: TRBJ1-2; d_call: .; v_call: TRBV12-3/TRBV12-4; clone_size: few; cdr3_nt: TGTGCCAGCAGTTTAGGTGGGACCCTTCGTTCTTATGGCTACACCTTC; cdr3_aa: CASSLGGTLRSYGYTF
j_call: TRBJ1-2; d_call: TRBD1; v_call: TRBV5-1; clone_size: many; cdr3_nt: TGCGCCAGCAGCCTGGACAGGGCGCTAAGGGGCTACACCTTC; cdr3_aa: CASSLDRALRGYTF
j_call: TRBJ2-5; d_call: .; v_call: TRBV7-2; clone_size: .; cdr3_nt: TGTGCCAGCAGCCTTGATGCAGGATCAGAGACCCAGTACTTC; cdr3_aa: CASSLDAGSETQYF
j_call: TRBJ1-5; d_call: TRBD1; v_call: TRBV28; clone_size: many; cdr3_nt: TGTGCCAGCAGCTTGATCCCGACAGGGGGTCAGCCCCAGCATTTT; cdr3_aa: CASSLIPTGGQPQHF
j_call: TRBJ2-2; d_call: .; v_call: TRBV7-8; clone_size: many; cdr3_nt: TGTGCCAGCAACAAACGGCAGAGCGGCGGGGAGCTGTTTTTT; cdr3_aa: CASNKRQSGGELFF
j_call: TRBJ2-1; d_call: .; v_call: TRBV12-3/TRBV12-4; clone_size: many; cdr3_nt: TGTGCCAGCAGCCCGGGTGGGACGACCAATGAGCAGTTCTTC; cdr3_aa: CASSPGGTTNEQFF
j_call: TRBJ2-1; d_call: .; v_call: TRBV12-3/TRBV12-4; clone_size: many; cdr3_nt: TGTGCCAGCAGCCCGGGACTGAAGAGCGGGAATGAGCAGTTCTTC; cdr3_aa: CASSPGLKSGNEQFF
j_call: TRBJ2-7; d_call: TRBD2; v_call: TRBV5-1; clone_size: .; cdr3_nt: TGCGCCAGCAGCCCCCGGACGGCTAGCGGTTCCTACGAGCAGTACTTC; cdr3_aa: CASSPRTASGSYEQYF
j_call: TRBJ1-1; d_call: .; v_call: TRBV7-2; clone_size: few; cdr3_nt: TGTGCCAGCAGCGCACGAGGGCAGGTCACTGAAGCTTTCTTT; cdr3_aa: CASSARGQVTEAFF
j_call: TRBJ1-2; d_call: .; v_call: TRBV18; clone_size: many; cdr3_nt: TGTGCCAGCTCACCCGGGGGACTCCCTAACTATGGCTACACCTTC; cdr3_aa: CASSPGGLPNYGYTF
j_call: TRBJ2-2; d_call: .; v_call: TRBV2; clone_size: many; cdr3_nt: TGTGCCAGCAGTGAGACCGGGAAGAGCACCGGGGAGCTGTTTTTT; cdr3_aa: CASSETGKSTGELFF
j_call: TRBJ1-5; d_call: .; v_call: TRBV30; clone_size: few; cdr3_nt: TGTGCCTGGACCTCCGGGGGCGGACAGCCCCAGCATTTT; cdr3_aa: CAWTSGGGQPQHF
j_call: TRBJ1-5; d_call: TRBD1; v_call: TRBV20-1; clone_size: many; cdr3_nt: TGCAGTGCTAAGACAGGGAGCAATCAGCCCCAGCATTTT; cdr3_aa: CSAKTGSNQPQHF
j_call: TRBJ1-1; d_call: TRBD1; v_call: TRBV2; clone_size: few; cdr3_nt: TGTGCCAGCAGTCGCCCGGGCAGGGGGCAGGGGAACACTGAAGCTTTCTTT; cdr3_aa: CASSRPGRGQGNTEAFF
j_call: TRBJ2-3; d_call: .; v_call: TRBV4-2; clone_size: many; cdr3_nt: TGTGCCAGCAGCCAAGAGGGGGGGGGCGGAGATACGCAGTATTTT; cdr3_aa: CASSQEGGGGDTQYF
j_call: TRBJ2-1; d_call: .; v_call: TRBV12-3/TRBV12-4; clone_size: many; cdr3_nt: TGTGCCAGCAGTTTGGAGGGGTCCTCACCATACAATGAGCAGTTCTTC; cdr3_aa: CASSLEGSSPYNEQFF
j_call: TRBJ2-1; d_call: .; v_call: TRBV10-3; clone_size: many; cdr3_nt: TGTGCCATCAGTGGTTTGGACGGACGCAATGAGCAGTTCTTC; cdr3_aa: CAISGLDGRNEQFF
j_call: TRBJ1-3; d_call: .; v_call: TRBV20-1; clone_size: many; cdr3_nt: TGCAGTGCTAGTCCCGTCGGAAACACCATATATTTT; cdr3_aa: CSASPVGNTIYF
j_call: TRBJ1-3; d_call: TRBD1; v_call: TRBV12-3/TRBV12-4; clone_size: many; cdr3_nt: TGTGCCAGCAGCCCTTTACAGGGGGCTGGAAACACCATATATTTT; cdr3_aa: CASSPLQGAGNTIYF
j_call: TRBJ2-1; d_call: TRBD2; v_call: TRBV12-3/TRBV12-4; clone_size: .; cdr3_nt: TGTGCCAGCAGTTTCGGGACTAGCGGTTACAATGAGCAGTTCTTC; cdr3_aa: CASSFGTSGYNEQFF
j_call: TRBJ2-1; d_call: .; v_call: TRBV12-3/TRBV12-4; clone_size: many; cdr3_nt: TGTGCCAGCAGTTTGACGAAGTCCTACAATGAGCAGTTCTTC; cdr3_aa: CASSLTKSYNEQFF
j_call: TRBJ1-5; d_call: .; v_call: TRBV29-1; clone_size: many; cdr3_nt: TGCAGCGTTGGAGGGAGGGGTGGGGATCAGCCCCAGCATTTT; cdr3_aa: CSVGGRGGDQPQHF